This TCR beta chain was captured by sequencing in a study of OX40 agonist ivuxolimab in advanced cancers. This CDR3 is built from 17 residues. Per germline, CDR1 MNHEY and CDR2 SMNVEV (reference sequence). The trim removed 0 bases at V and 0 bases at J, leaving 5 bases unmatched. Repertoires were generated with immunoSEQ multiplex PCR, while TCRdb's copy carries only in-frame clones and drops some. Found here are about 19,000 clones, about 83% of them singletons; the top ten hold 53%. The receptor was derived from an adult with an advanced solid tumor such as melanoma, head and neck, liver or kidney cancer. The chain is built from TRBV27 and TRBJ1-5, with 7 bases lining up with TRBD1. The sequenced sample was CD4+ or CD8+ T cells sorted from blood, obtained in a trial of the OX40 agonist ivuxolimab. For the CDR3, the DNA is TGTGCCAGCAGTTTATCCACAGGGGTCGTTAGCAATCAGCCCCAGCATTTT. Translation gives CASSLSTGVVSNQPQHF.